This T cell receptor (beta chain) was recorded in a study of technical replicates of blood from several donors. Germline V gene lookup returns CDR1 LGHNA and CDR2 YNFKEQ. CDR3 length equals 13 residues. V lost 1 base, J lost 3 bases, and 7 bases lay in between. The repertoire was sequenced with immunoSEQ multiplex PCR; TCRdb's copy has only in-frame clones and lacks some. The sample holds approximately 95,000 clones, roughly 95% seen once. This chain links TRBV4-2 with TRBJ2-7; D is undetermined. The sample was T cells isolated from PBMCs. The receptor comes from a human donor in good health. In DNA, the CDR3 is TGTGCCAGCAGCCAAGTTTTCGGCTACGAGCAGTACTTC. Residues: CASSQVFGYEQYF.